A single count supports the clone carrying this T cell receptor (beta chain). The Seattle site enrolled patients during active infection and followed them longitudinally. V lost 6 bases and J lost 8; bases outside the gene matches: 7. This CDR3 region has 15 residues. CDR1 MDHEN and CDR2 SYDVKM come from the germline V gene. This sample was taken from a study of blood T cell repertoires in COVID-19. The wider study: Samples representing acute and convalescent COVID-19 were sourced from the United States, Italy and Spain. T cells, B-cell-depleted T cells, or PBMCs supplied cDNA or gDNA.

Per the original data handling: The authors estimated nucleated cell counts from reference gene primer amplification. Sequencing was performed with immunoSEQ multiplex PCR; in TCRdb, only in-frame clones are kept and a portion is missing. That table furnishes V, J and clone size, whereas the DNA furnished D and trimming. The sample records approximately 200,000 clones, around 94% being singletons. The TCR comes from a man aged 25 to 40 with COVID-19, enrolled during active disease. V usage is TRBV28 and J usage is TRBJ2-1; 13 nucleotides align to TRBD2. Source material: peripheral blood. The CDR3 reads CASRSTGLAGYEQFF. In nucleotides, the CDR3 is TGTGCCAGCAGGTCTACGGGACTAGCGGGGTATGAGCAGTTCTTC.